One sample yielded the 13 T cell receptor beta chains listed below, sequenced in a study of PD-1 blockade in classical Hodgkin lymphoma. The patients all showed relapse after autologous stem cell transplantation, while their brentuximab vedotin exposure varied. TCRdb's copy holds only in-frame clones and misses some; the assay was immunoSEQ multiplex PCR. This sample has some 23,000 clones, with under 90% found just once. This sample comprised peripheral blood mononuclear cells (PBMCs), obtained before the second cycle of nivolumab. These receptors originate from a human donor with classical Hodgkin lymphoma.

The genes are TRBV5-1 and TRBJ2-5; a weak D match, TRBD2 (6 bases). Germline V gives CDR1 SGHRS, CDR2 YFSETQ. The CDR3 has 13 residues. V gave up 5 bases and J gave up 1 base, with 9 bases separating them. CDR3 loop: CASRLGGQETQYF. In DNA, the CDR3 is TGCGCCAGCAGGCTGGGGGGCCAAGAGACCCAGTACTTC. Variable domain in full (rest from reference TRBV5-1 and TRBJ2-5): KAGVTQTPRYLIKTRGQQVTLSCSPISGHRSVSWYQQTPGQGLQFLFEYFSETQRNKGNFPGRFSGRQFSNSRSEMNVSTLELGDSALYLCASRLGGQETQYFGPGTRLLVL.

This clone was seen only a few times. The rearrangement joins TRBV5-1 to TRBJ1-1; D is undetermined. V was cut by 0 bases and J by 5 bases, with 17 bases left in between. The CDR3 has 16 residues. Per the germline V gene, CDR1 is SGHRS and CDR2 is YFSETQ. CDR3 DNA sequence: TGCGCCAGCAGCTTGGACGCAGGCCTTACGGGGACTGAAGCTTTCTTT. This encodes CASSLDAGLTGTEAFF.

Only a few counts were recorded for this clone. The CDR3 DNA is TGTGCCAGCAGCCAAGATAGAGGTTTTAAGCAGCCCCAGCATTTT. It specifies CASSQDRGFKQPQHF. The chain couples TRBV4-2 to TRBJ1-5; D remains ambiguous. CDR3 length equals 15 residues. From germline, CDR1 is LGHNA and CDR2 YNFKEQ. V lost 0 bases, J lost 7 bases, and 13 bases lay in between.

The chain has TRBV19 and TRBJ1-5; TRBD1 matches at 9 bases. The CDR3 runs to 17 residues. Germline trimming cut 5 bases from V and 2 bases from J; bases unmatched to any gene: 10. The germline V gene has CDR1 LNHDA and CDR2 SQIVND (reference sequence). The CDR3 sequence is CASSYSGTGSRNQPQHF. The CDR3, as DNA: TGTGCCAGTAGTTACTCCGGGACAGGGTCTCGCAATCAGCCCCAGCATTTT.

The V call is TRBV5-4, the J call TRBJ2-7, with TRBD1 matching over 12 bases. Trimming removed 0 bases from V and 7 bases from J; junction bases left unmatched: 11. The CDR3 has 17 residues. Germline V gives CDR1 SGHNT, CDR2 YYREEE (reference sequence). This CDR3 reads CASSLGSRDRGRLEQYF. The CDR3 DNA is TGTGCCAGCAGCTTGGGATCCCGGGACAGGGGGCGCCTTGAGCAGTACTTC.

The CDR3 bases are TGTGCCAGCAGAGGAGGGGGAGCCGGGGAGCTGTTTTTT. It encodes CASRGGGAGELFF. V and J are TRBV9 and TRBJ2-2; D may match TRBD1 or TRBD2 (6 bases each). Trimming took off 5 bases at V and 6 bases at J, with 11 bases between the two ends. Per germline, CDR1 SGDLS and CDR2 YYNGEE. CDR3 size: 13 residues.

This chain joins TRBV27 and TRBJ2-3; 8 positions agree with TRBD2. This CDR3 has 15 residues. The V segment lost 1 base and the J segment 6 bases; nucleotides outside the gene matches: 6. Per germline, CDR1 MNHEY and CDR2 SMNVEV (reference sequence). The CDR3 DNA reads TGTGCCAGCAGTTTATTTAGCGGGATAGGCGATACGCAGTATTTT. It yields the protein CASSLFSGIGDTQYF.

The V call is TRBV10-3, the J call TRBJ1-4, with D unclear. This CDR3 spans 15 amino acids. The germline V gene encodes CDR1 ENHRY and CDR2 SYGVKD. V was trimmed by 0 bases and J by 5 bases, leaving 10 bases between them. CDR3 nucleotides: TGTGCCATCAGTGAGTCTGGAGGGCCAAATGAAAAACTGTTTTTT. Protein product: CAISESGGPNEKLFF.

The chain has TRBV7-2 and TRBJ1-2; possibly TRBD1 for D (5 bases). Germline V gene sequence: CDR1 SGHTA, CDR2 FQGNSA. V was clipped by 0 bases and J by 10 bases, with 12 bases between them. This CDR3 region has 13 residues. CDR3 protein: CASSLADPGTYTF. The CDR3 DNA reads TGTGCCAGCAGCTTAGCGGATCCAGGGACCTACACCTTC.

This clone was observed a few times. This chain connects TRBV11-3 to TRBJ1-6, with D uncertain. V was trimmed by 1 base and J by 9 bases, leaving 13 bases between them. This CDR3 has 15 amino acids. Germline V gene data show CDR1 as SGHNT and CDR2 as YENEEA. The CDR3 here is CASSLGPTLGSPLHF. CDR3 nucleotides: TGTGCCAGCAGCTTAGGACCTACTCTTGGTTCACCCCTCCACTTT.

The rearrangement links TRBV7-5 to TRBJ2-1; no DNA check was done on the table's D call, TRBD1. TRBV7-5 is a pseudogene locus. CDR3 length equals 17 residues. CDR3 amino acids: CARSLVGLDTYYNEQFF. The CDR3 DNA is TGTGCCAGAAGCTTAGTAGGTTTGGACACATACTACAATGAGCAGTTCTTC.

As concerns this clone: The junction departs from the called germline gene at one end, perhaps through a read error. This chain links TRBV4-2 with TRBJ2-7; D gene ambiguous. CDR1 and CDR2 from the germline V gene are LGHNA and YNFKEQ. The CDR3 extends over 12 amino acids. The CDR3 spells CASSRPSCEQYF. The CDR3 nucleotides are TGTGCCAGCAGCCGGCCCTCCTGCGAGCAGTACTTC.

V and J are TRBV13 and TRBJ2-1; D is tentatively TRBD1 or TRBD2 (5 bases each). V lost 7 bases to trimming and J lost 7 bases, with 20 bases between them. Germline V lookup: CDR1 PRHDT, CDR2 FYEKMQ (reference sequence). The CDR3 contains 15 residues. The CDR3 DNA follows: TGTGCCAGCATCAGCCGGGACGCGAGAAGTAATGAGCAGTTCTTC. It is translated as CASISRDARSNEQFF.